This T cell receptor (beta chain) is drawn from a study of T cell repertoires in cytomegalovirus infection. As concerns this clonotype: Its antigen is as yet unknown.

With 2 bases clipped from V and 4 bases from J, the junction kept 14 bases outside the gene matches. Per the germline V gene, CDR1 is DFQATT and CDR2 is SNEGSKA (reference sequence). The length of the CDR3 is 16 residues. Using its own MiXCR run on the reads, TCRdb lists one record per CDR3 protein. Of about 920,000 distinct CDR3 sequences in the sample, 30% to 40% were seen once. The rearrangement joins TRBV20-1 to TRBJ2-7; 7 bases match TRBD2. The clonotype originates from a human donor in good health (CMV status not recorded). Some clones in this sample may be carry-over from other donors' samples. Sequences were derived from cultured CD8+ T cells from PBMCs, sampled from culture after CMV antigen stimulation. The CDR3 region is CSARPRVRDYQYEQYF. In DNA form, the CDR3 reads TGCAGTGCTAGACCCCGAGTCCGGGACTACCAATACGAGCAGTACTTC.